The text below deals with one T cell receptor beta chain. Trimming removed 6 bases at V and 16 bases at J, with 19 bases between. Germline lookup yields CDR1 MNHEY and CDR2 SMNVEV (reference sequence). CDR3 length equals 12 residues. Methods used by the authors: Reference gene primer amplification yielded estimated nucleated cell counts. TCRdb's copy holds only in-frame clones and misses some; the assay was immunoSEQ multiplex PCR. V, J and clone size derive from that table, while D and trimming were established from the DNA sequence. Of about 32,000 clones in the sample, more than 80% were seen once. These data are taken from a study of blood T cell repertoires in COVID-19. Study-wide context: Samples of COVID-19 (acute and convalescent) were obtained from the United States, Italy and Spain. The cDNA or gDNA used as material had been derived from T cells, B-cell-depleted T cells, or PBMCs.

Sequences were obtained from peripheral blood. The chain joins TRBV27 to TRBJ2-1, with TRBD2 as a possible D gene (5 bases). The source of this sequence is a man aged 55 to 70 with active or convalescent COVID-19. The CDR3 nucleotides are TGTGCCAGCAGCCAAACTAGATTAAGGTATTTCTTC. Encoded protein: CASSQTRLRYFF.